This T cell receptor beta chain derives from a study of T-cell memory formation after mild COVID-19. Background on the study: Among the donors, TCR clusters were largely specific to each donor.

Of note for this clonotype: Antigen: not known.

Whole-study results and caveats: Contracting CD4+ clones lay largely in CM and EM, with CD8+ ones residing in EMRA. CD4+ bias marked clones expanding day 15 to 37, unlike balanced contracting clones.

V was trimmed by 3 bases and J by 4 bases, leaving 5 bases between them. Per the germline V gene, CDR1 is KGHDR and CDR2 is SFDVKD. The CDR3 covers 12 residues. A 5'RACE reaction primed in the constant segment made cDNA libraries of TCR alpha and TCR beta, and these carried sample barcodes and UMIs. TCRdb processed the 5' RACE reads anew with MiXCR; each CDR3 protein has one entry. The table has 68,000 or so distinct CDR3 sequences, over 15% seen once; the top ten hold 25% to 35%. The chain is built from TRBV24-1 and TRBJ1-2; the D is unclear. Sequencing input: PBMCs or a T cell subset sorted from them (not recorded which). This receptor was identified in an adult woman who had mild COVID-19 (a few samples of this study predate the infection). Cell type and time point are not known. CDR3 region: CATSDARYGYTF. The CDR3, as DNA: TGTGCCACCAGTGATGCCCGCTATGGCTACACCTTC.